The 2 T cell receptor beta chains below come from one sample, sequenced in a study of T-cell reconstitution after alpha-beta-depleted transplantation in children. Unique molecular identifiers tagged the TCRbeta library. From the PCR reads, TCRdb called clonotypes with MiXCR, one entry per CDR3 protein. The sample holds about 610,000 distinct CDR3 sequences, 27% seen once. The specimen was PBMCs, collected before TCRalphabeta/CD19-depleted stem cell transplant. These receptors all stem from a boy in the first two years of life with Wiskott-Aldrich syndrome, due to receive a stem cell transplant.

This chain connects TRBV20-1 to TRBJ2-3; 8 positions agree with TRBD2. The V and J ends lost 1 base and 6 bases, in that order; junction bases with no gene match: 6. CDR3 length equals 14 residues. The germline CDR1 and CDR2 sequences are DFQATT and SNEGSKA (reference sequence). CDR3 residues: CSARVPGRGDTQYF. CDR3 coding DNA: TGCAGTGCTAGAGTACCCGGGAGGGGTGATACGCAGTATTTT.

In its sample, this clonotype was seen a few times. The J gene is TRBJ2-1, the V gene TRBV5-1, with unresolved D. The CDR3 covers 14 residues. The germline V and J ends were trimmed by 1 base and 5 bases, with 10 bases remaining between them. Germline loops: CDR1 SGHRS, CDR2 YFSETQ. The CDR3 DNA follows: TGCGCCAGCAGCTTGAGCCCTTGGGACAATGAGCAGTTCTTC. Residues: CASSLSPWDNEQFF.